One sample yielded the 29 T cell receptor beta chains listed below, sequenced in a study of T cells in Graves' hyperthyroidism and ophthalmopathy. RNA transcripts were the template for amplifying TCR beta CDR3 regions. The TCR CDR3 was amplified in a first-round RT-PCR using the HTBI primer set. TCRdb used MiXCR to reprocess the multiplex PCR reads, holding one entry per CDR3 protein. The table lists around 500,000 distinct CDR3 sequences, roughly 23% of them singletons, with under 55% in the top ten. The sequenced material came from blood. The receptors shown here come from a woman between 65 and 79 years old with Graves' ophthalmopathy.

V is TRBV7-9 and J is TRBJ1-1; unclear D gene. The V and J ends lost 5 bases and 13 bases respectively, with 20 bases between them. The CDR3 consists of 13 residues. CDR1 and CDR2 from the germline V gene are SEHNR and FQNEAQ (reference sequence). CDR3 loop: CASSPGGTGLFFF. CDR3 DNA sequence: TGTGCCAGCAGCCCCGGAGGAACCGGGCTATTTTTCTTT.

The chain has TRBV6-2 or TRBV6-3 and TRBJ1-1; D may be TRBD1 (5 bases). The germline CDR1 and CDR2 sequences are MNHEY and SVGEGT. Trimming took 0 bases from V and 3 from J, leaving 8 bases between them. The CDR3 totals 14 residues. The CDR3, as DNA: TGTGCCAGCAGTTACTCGGGAGGGGACACTGAAGCTTTCTTT. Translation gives CASSYSGGDTEAFF.

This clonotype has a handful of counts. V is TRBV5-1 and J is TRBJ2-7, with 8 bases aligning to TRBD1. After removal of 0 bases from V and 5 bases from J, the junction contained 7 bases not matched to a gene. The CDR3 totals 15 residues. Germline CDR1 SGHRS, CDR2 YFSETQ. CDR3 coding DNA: TGCGCCAGCAGCTTGGCGGGCAGGGGGCACGACGAGCAGTACTTC. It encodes CASSLAGRGHDEQYF.

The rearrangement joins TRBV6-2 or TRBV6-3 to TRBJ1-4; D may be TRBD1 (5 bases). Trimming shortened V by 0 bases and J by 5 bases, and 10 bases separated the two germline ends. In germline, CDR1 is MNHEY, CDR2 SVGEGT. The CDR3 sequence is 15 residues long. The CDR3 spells CASSYSGQRNEKLFF. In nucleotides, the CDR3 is TGTGCCAGCAGTTACTCGGGGCAGAGAAATGAAAAACTGTTTTTT.

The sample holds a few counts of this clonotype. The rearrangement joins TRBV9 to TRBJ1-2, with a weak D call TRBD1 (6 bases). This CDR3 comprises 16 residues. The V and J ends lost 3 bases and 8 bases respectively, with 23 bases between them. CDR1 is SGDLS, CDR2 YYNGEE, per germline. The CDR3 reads CASSDQRLGRGYGYTF. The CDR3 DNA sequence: TGTGCCAGCAGCGATCAGAGGTTAGGGAGGGGGTACGGCTACACCTTC. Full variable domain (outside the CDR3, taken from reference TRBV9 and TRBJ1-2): DSGVTQTPKHLITATGQRVTLRCSPRSGDLSVYWYQQSLDQGLQFLIQYYNGEERAKGNILERFSAQQFPDLHSELNLSSLELGDSALYFCASSDQRLGRGYGYTFGSGTRLTVV.

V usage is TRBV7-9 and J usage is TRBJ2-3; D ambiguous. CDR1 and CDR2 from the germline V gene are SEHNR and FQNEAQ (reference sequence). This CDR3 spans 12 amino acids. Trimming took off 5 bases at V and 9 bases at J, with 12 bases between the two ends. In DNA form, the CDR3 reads TGTGCCAGCAGCCCTGATTCTGTCACGCAGTATTTT. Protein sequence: CASSPDSVTQYF.

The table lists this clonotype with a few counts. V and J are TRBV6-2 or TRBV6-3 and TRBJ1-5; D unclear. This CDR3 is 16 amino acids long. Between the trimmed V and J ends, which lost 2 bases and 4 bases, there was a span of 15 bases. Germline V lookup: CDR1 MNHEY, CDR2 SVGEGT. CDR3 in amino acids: CASSYGGVRLNQPQHF. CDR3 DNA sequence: TGTGCCAGCAGTTACGGAGGTGTCCGACTGAATCAGCCCCAGCATTTT.

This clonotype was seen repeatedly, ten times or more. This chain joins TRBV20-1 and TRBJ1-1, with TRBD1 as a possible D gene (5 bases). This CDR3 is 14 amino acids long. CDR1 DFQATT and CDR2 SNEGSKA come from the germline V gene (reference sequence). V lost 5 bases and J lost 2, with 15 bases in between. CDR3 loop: CSAADGTFNTEAFF. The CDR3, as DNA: TGCAGTGCTGCGGATGGGACGTTTAACACTGAAGCTTTCTTT.

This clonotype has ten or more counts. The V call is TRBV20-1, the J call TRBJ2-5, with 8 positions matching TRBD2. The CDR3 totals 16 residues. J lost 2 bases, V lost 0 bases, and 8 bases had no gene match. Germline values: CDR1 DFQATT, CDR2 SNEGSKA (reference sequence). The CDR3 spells CSARDWASGQQETQYF. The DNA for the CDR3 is TGCAGTGCTAGAGATTGGGCTAGCGGGCAACAAGAGACCCAGTACTTC.

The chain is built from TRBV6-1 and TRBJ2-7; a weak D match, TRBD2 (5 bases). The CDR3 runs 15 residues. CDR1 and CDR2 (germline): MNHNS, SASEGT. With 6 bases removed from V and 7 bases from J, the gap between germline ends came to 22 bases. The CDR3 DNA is TGTGCCAGCAGCGTCCTAGGATCCCGGTCGGGGGAGCAGTACTTC. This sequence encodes CASSVLGSRSGEQYF.

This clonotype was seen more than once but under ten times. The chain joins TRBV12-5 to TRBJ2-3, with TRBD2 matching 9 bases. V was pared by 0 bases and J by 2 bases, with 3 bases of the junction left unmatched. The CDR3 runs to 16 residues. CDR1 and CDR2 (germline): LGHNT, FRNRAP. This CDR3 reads CASGLVRTSATDTQYF. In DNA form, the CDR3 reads TGTGCTAGTGGTTTGGTACGGACTAGCGCCACAGATACGCAGTATTTT.

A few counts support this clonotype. CDR3 nucleotides: TGTGCCAGTAGTGCCTTACAGGGTCTTAATTCACCCCTCCACTTT. Translation: CASSALQGLNSPLHF. The chain employs TRBV19 and TRBJ1-6, with a weak D call TRBD1 (6 bases). Germline V gene data show CDR1 as LNHDA and CDR2 as SQIVND (reference sequence). The CDR3 is 15 residues long. The germline V and J ends were trimmed by 5 bases and 6 bases, with 14 bases remaining between them.

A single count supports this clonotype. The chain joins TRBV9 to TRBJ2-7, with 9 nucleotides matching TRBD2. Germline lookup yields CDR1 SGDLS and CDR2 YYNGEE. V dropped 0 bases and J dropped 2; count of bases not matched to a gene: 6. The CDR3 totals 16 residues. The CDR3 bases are TGTGCCAGCAGCGTAGGGGGCGGGAGGGCCACCTACGAGCAGTACTTC. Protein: CASSVGGGRATYEQYF. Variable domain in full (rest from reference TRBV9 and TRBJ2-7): DSGVTQTPKHLITATGQRVTLRCSPRSGDLSVYWYQQSLDQGLQFLIQYYNGEERAKGNILERFSAQQFPDLHSELNLSSLELGDSALYFCASSVGGGRATYEQYFGPGTRLTVT.

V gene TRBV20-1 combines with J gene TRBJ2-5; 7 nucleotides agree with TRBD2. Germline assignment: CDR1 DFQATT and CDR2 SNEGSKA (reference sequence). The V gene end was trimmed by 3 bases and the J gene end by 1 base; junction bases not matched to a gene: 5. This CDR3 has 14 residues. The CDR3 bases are TGCAGTGCTAGGACAGCTAGCGGCCAAGAGACCCAGTACTTC. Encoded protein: CSARTASGQETQYF.

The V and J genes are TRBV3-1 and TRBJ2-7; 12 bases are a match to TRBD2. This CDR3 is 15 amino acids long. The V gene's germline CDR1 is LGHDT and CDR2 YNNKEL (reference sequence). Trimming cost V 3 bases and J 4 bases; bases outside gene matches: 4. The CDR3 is CASSQSSGRVYEQYF. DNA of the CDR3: TGTGCCAGCAGCCAGTCTAGCGGGAGGGTGTACGAGCAGTACTTC.

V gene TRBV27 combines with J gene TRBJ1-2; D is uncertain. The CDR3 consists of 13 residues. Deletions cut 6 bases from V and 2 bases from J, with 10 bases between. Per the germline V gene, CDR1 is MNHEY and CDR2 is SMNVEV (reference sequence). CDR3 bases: TGTGCCAGCAGCTTTATTGGAAACTATGGCTACACCTTC. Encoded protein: CASSFIGNYGYTF.

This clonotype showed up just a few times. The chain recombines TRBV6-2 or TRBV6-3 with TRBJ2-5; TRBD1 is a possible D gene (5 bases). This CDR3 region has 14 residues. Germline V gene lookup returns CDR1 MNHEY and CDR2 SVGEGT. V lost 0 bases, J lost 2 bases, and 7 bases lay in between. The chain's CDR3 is CASSYSGQQETQYF. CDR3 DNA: TGTGCCAGCAGTTACTCGGGGCAGCAAGAGACCCAGTACTTC.

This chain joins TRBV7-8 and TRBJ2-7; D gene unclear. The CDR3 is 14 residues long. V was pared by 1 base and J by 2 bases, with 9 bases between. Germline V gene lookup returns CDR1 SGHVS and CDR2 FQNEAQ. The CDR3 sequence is CASSLGLRAYEQYF. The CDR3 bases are TGTGCCAGCAGCTTAGGCCTCCGGGCCTACGAGCAGTACTTC. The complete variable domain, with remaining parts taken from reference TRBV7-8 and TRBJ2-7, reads GAGVSQSPRYKVAKRGQDVALRCDPISGHVSLFWYQQALGQGPEFLTYFQNEAQLDKSGLPSDRFFAERPEGSVSTLKIQRTQQEDSAVYLCASSLGLRAYEQYFGPGTRLTVT.

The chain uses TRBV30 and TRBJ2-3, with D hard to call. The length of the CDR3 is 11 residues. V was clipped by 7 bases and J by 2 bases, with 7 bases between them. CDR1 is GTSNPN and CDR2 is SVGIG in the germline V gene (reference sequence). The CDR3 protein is CALSFTDTQYF. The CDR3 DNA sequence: TGTGCCTTATCCTTCACAGATACGCAGTATTTT.

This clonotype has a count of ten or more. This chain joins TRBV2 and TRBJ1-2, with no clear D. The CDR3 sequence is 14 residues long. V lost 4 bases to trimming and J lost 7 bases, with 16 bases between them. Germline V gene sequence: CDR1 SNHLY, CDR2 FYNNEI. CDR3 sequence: CASSASILGSGYTF. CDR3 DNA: TGTGCCAGCAGTGCAAGCATCTTGGGGAGTGGCTACACCTTC.

The CDR3 region has the DNA TGCAGTGCTCCAACCACAGGGAACACTGAAGCTTTCTTT. Translated: CSAPTTGNTEAFF. The gene calls are TRBV20-1 and TRBJ1-1; D perhaps matches TRBD1 (5 bases). CDR1 and CDR2 from the germline V gene are DFQATT and SNEGSKA (reference sequence). Trimming stripped 5 bases from V and 1 base from J, with 11 bases between. The CDR3 consists of 13 residues.

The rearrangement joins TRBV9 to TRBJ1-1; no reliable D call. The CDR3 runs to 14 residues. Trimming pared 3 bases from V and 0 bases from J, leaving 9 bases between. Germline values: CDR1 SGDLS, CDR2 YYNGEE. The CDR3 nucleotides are TGTGCCAGCAGCGAGGGAGGCGTGAACACTGAAGCTTTCTTT. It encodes CASSEGGVNTEAFF.

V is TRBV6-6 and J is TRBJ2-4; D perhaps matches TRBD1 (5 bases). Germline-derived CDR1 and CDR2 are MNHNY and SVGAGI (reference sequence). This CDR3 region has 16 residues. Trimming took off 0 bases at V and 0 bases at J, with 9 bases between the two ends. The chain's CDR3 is CASSYSQGLAKNIQYF. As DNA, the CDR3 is TGTGCCAGCAGTTACTCCCAGGGCCTAGCCAAAAACATTCAGTACTTC.

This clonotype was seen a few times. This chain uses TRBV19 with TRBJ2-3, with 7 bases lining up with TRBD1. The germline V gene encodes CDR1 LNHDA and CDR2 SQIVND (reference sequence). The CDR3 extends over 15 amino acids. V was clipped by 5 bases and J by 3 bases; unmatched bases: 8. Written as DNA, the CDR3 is TGTGCCAGTAGTGGGTTCCAGGGGGTAACAGATACGCAGTATTTT. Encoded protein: CASSGFQGVTDTQYF.

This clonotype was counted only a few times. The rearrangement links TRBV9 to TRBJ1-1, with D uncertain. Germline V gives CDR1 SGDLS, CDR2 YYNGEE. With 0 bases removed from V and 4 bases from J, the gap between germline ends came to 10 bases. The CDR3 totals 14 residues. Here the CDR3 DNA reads TGTGCCAGCAGCGTAGTCCCCGAGGCCACTGAAGCTTTCTTT. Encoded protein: CASSVVPEATEAFF.

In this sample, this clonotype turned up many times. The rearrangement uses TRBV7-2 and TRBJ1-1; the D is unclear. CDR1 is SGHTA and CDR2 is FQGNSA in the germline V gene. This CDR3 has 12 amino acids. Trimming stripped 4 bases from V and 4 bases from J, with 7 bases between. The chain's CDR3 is CASSSYGTEAFF. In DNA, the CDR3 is TGTGCCAGCAGCTCGTACGGCACTGAAGCTTTCTTT.

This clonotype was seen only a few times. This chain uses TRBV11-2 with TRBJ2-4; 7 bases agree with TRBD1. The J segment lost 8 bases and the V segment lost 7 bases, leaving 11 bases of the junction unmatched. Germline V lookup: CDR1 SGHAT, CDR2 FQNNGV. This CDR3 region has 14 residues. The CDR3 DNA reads TGTGCCAGCAATCCCGACAGGGTCACAGACATTCAGTACTTC. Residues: CASNPDRVTDIQYF.

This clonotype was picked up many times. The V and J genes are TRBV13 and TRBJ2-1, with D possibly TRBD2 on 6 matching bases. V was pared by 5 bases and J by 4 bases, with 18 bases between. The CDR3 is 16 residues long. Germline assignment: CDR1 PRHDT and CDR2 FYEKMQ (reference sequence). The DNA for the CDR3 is TGTGCCAGCAGCCCGGGAAGGGGAGGAGGGTACAATGAGCAGTTCTTC. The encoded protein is CASSPGRGGGYNEQFF.

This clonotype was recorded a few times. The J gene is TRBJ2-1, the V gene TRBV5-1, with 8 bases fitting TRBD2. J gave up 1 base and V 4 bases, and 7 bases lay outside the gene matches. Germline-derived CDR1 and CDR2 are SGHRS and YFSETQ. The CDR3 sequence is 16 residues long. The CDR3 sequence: CASSGGGRNSYNEQFF. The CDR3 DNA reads TGCGCCAGCAGCGGCGGGGGGCGGAATTCCTACAATGAGCAGTTCTTC. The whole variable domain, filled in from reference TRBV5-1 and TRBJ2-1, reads KAGVTQTPRYLIKTRGQQVTLSCSPISGHRSVSWYQQTPGQGLQFLFEYFSETQRNKGNFPGRFSGRQFSNSRSEMNVSTLELGDSALYLCASSGGGRNSYNEQFFGPGTRLTVL.